This TCR beta chain came from a study of T cell responses to AZD1222 COVID-19 vaccine. Assay: immunoSEQ multiplex PCR; the TCRdb copy retains only in-frame clones and omits some. The repertoire has 130,000 to 150,000 clones, 80% to 95% of them found once; the top ten carry about 3%. Remarks on this clone: The antigen is unknown.

Study-wide results and limits: Recipients of AZD1222 seropositive at baseline numbered only 6 or 7. Repertoires were sampled only after the peak T cell response. Increased Spike-specific TCR breadth and depth were observed after two AZD1222 doses. Regions 160-218 and 743-854 dominated among vaccine-associated CD4 TCRs spanning spike.

After removal of 3 bases from V and 1 base from J, the junction contained 3 bases not matched to a gene. CDR1 is SGHTA, CDR2 FQGNSA, per germline. The CDR3 consists of 15 residues. The gene calls are TRBV7-2 and TRBJ1-1, with TRBD1 matching over 9 bases. This receptor was obtained from an adult in good health. The material was peripheral blood, obtained on day 0 of MenACWY control vaccination. CDR3 protein: CASSFWTGANTEAFF. The CDR3 DNA sequence: TGTGCCAGCAGCTTCTGGACAGGGGCGAACACTGAAGCTTTCTTT.